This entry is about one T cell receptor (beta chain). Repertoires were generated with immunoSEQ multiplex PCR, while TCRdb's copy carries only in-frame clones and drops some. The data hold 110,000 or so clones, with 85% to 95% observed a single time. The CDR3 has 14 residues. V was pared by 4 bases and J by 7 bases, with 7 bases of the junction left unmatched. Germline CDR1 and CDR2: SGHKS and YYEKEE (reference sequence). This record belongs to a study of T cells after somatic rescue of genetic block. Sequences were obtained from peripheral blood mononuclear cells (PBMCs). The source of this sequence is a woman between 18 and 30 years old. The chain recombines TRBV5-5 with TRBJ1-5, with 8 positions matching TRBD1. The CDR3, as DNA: TGTGCCAGCAGCATCGGACAGGGAGACCAGCCCCAGCATTTT. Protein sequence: CASSIGQGDQPQHF.